The 11 T cell receptor beta chains below were found in one sample sequenced in a study of T-cell memory formation after mild COVID-19. MiXCR, run by TCRdb on the 5' RACE reads, gives a single entry per CDR3 protein. There are hundreds of thousands of distinct CDR3 sequences in the sample; 20% to 25% occur only once, and approximately 8% lies in the top ten. The sample taken for sequencing was PBMCs or a T cell subset sorted from them (not recorded which). The receptors were sampled from an adult woman who had mild COVID-19 (a few samples of this study predate the infection). Cell type and time point are not known.

The chain couples TRBV12-3 or TRBV12-4 to TRBJ2-2; perhaps TRBD2 as D (5 bases). V was shortened by 11 bases and J by 4 bases, with 17 bases between the two germline ends. There are 14 residues in the CDR3. The CDR3 sequence is CAPREGASTGELFF. The CDR3 nucleotides read TGTGCCCCACGCGAGGGAGCGAGCACCGGGGAGCTGTTTTTT.

This chain connects TRBV5-1 to TRBJ2-2, with D possibly being TRBD2 (5 bases). Germline V gene sequence: CDR1 SGHRS, CDR2 YFSETQ. Trimming shortened V by 4 bases and J by 1 base, and 11 bases separated the two germline ends. The CDR3 length is 15 residues. CDR3 bases: TGCGCCAGCAGCCTGGAGGCAGAGAACACCGGGGAGCTGTTTTTT. Protein: CASSLEAENTGELFF.

The chain employs TRBV24-1 and TRBJ2-3; 14 bases are shared with TRBD2. This CDR3 contains 17 residues. Germline trimming cut 2 bases from V and 3 bases from J; bases unmatched to any gene: 3. The germline V gene encodes CDR1 KGHDR and CDR2 SFDVKD. CDR3 amino acids: CATSDSGTSGSTDTQYF. The CDR3 nucleotides are TGTGCCACCAGTGATTCCGGGACTAGCGGGAGTACAGATACGCAGTATTTT.

This clonotype was seen a few times. The chain recombines TRBV20-1 with TRBJ1-5; the D is unclear. The V gene's germline CDR1 is DFQATT and CDR2 SNEGSKA (reference sequence). The CDR3 extends over 16 amino acids. Trimming removed 0 bases at V and 0 bases at J, with 12 bases between. CDR3 residues: CSARDSRSASNQPQHF. CDR3 in DNA: TGCAGTGCTAGAGATAGTAGGTCCGCTAGCAATCAGCCCCAGCATTTT.

This clonotype was observed a few times. The chain has TRBV7-2 and TRBJ2-7; 7 bases match TRBD1. Germline V lookup: CDR1 SGHTA, CDR2 FQGNSA. Trimming removed 3 bases from V and 6 bases from J; junction bases left unmatched: 8. This CDR3 contains 14 residues. The CDR3 nucleotides are TGTGCCAGCAGCTTGGGCCGGACAGGAGGCGAGCAGTACTTC. Protein product: CASSLGRTGGEQYF.

This chain connects TRBV14 to TRBJ1-2; D unresolved. With 1 base removed from V and 5 bases from J, the gap between germline ends came to 23 bases. CDR3 size: 18 residues. The germline gives CDR1 SGHDN, CDR2 FVKESK. The CDR3 DNA is TGTGCCAGCAGCCAAGTTGGTCGGGCAGGAAAACTTCAATATGGCTACACCTTC. Protein: CASSQVGRAGKLQYGYTF.

This clonotype appeared a few times. The CDR3 region is CASSQGIGSYEQYF. CDR3 nucleotide sequence: TGTGCCAGCAGCCAAGGGATAGGTTCCTACGAGCAGTACTTC. The V call is TRBV3-1, the J call TRBJ2-7; D gene ambiguous. The length of the CDR3 is 14 residues. Germline V gene sequence: CDR1 LGHDT, CDR2 YNNKEL (reference sequence). Trimming cost V 1 base and J 1 base, with 8 bases left between them.

This rearrangement joins TRBV12-3 or TRBV12-4 to TRBJ2-5, with 10 bases identical to TRBD1. J lost 5 bases, V lost 8 bases, and 11 bases had no gene match. The CDR3 extends over 15 amino acids. CDR3 coding DNA: TGTGCCAGCCTTCCCCGACAGGGGGCCTATGAGACCCAGTACTTC. As protein: CASLPRQGAYETQYF.

V usage is TRBV2 and J usage is TRBJ2-7, with D perhaps TRBD1 (5 bases). The CDR3 spans 15 residues. V was clipped by 2 bases and J by 1 base, with 12 bases between them. CDR1 is SNHLY and CDR2 is FYNNEI in the germline V gene. The CDR3 spells CASSEFGQKSYEQYF. The CDR3 nucleotides are TGTGCCAGCAGTGAATTCGGACAAAAATCCTACGAGCAGTACTTC.

As DNA, the CDR3 is TGTGCCAGCAGCCAACCACCGACGGGCGCGGAGCTCACAGATACGCAGTATTTT. This gives the protein CASSQPPTGAELTDTQYF. V is TRBV5-6 and J is TRBJ2-3; D is undetermined. V dropped 4 bases and J dropped 2 bases, with 23 bases sitting between them. The length of the CDR3 is 18 residues. Germline V CDR1 and CDR2: SGHDT, YYEEEE.

The J gene is TRBJ2-1, the V gene TRBV12-3 or TRBV12-4; D remains ambiguous. This CDR3 is built from 10 residues. The V end was cut by 0 bases, the J end by 13 bases, with 4 bases between. The CDR3 reads CASSLARQFF. The CDR3 nucleotides are TGTGCCAGCAGTTTAGCGCGACAGTTCTTC.